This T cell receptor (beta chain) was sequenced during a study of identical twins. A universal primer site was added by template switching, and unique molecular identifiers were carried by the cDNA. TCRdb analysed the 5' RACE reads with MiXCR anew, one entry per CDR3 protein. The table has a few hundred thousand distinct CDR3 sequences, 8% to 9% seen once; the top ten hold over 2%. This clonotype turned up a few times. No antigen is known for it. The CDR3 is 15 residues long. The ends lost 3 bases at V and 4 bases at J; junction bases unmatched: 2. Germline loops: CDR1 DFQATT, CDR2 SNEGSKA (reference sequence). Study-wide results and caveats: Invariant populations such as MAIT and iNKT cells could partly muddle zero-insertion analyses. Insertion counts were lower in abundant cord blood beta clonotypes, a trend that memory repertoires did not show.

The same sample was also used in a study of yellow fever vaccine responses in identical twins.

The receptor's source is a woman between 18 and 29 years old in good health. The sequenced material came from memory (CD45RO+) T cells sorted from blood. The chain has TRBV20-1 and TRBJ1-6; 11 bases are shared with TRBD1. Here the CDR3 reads CSARDRGHYNSPLHF. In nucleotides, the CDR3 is TGCAGTGCTAGGGACAGGGGGCATTATAATTCACCCCTCCACTTT.